A single sample gave rise to the 27 T cell receptor beta chains below, sequenced in a study of early T cells in non-severe SARS-CoV-2 infection. Using its own MiXCR run on the 5' RACE reads, TCRdb lists one record per CDR3 protein. This table has 75,000 to 90,000 distinct CDR3 sequences, more than 9% appearing once. The sequences come from whole blood, collected at baseline. The source of these receptors is an adult who was a healthcare worker with PCR-confirmed SARS-CoV-2 infection or an uninfected control (not recorded which).

The chain has TRBV10-3 and TRBJ2-7; tentatively, D is TRBD2 (6 bases). Germline values: CDR1 ENHRY, CDR2 SYGVKD. Trimming removed 7 bases from V and 2 bases from J, with 9 bases in between. This CDR3 region has 12 residues. The chain's CDR3 is CAITGGTYEQYF. DNA of the CDR3: TGTGCCATCACCGGGGGAACCTACGAGCAGTACTTC.

This chain connects TRBV27 to TRBJ2-5; 7 bases match TRBD1. The trim removed 7 bases at V and 4 bases at J, leaving 15 bases unmatched. In germline, CDR1 is MNHEY, CDR2 SMNVEV (reference sequence). The CDR3 length is 16 residues. The DNA of the CDR3 is TGTGCCAGCAATTCCCTTGGCCGAACAGGGGTAGAGACCCAGTACTTC. The encoded protein is CASNSLGRTGVETQYF.

Ten or more counts support this clonotype. The chain recombines TRBV18 with TRBJ2-7, with D tentatively TRBD1 (7 bases). Per the germline V gene, CDR1 is KGHSH and CDR2 is LQKENI. V was clipped by 5 bases and J by 2 bases, with 19 bases between them. This CDR3 has 16 amino acids. Written as DNA, the CDR3 is TGTGCCAGCTCAAAAGGGGGCGGGACACAAACCTACGAGCAGTACTTC. Residues: CASSKGGGTQTYEQYF.

The gene calls are TRBV5-5 and TRBJ2-7, with 10 nucleotides matching TRBD1. V lost 6 bases and J lost 2; bases outside the gene matches: 5. Germline CDR1 is SGHKS and CDR2 is YYEKEE (reference sequence). This CDR3 has 14 amino acids. CDR3 in amino acids: CASNKDRGTYEQYF. The CDR3 bases are TGTGCCAGCAACAAGGACAGGGGGACCTACGAGCAGTACTTC.

The table lists this clonotype with a few counts. V gene TRBV5-1 combines with J gene TRBJ2-5, with 14 nucleotides matching TRBD2. Germline V lookup: CDR1 SGHRS, CDR2 YFSETQ. After removal of 3 bases from V and 4 bases from J, the junction contained 2 bases not matched to a gene. The CDR3 spans 15 residues. The CDR3 DNA sequence: TGCGCCAGCAGCTCCGGACTAGCGGGAGGAGAGACCCAGTACTTC. It specifies CASSSGLAGGETQYF.

This clonotype appeared a few times. The V gene is TRBV4-2, the J gene TRBJ2-7; D is ambiguous. V lost 0 bases and J lost 2, with 17 bases in between. The CDR3 spans 17 residues. Germline lookup yields CDR1 LGHNA and CDR2 YNFKEQ. Written as DNA, the CDR3 is TGTGCCAGCAGCCAAGAAGTATTGGGTGCCCTAACCTACGAGCAGTACTTC. Translation gives CASSQEVLGALTYEQYF.

The chain recombines TRBV19 with TRBJ1-1, with a tentative D call TRBD1 (6 bases). Trimming took 7 bases from V and 5 from J, leaving 8 bases between them. Germline assignment: CDR1 LNHDA and CDR2 SQIVND (reference sequence). This CDR3 region has 11 residues. The CDR3 nucleotides read TGTGCCAGTACCAGGGGTACTGAAGCTTTCTTT. Its translation is CASTRGTEAFF.

There are a few counts of this clonotype. The chain combines TRBV7-9 with TRBJ2-1; no clear D. Germline CDR1 reads SEHNR; CDR2 reads FQNEAQ (reference sequence). V gave up 1 base and J gave up 15 bases, with 19 bases separating them. The CDR3 is made up of 14 amino acids. The CDR3 DNA reads TGTGCCAGCAGCTTAGTAGGGTCGGCAGGCTTGCCGTTCTTC. This codes for CASSLVGSAGLPFF. The variable domain in full, with the rest retrieved from reference TRBV7-9 and TRBJ2-1, is DTGVSQNPRHKITKRGQNVTFRCDPISEHNRLYWYRQTLGQGPEFLTYFQNEAQLEKSRLLSDRFSAERPKGSFSTLEIQRTEQGDSAMYLCASSLVGSAGLPFFGPGTRLTVL.

V and J are TRBV27 and TRBJ2-1; TRBD1 matches 8 bases. The CDR3 consists of 14 residues. Looked up from germline, CDR1 is MNHEY and CDR2 is SMNVEV (reference sequence). The V and J ends lost 5 bases and 15 bases, in that order; junction bases with no gene match: 15. The CDR3 region is CASSPRTGPRPRFF. The CDR3 region has the DNA TGTGCCAGCAGTCCCCGGACAGGGCCTAGGCCCAGGTTCTTC.

This clonotype has a handful of counts. The chain links TRBV3-1 to TRBJ2-7; 8 nucleotides agree with TRBD2. Germline CDR1 and CDR2: LGHDT and YNNKEL (reference sequence). The length of the CDR3 is 15 residues. The junction had 11 bases not matched to a gene; V was cut back by 10 bases and J by 0 bases. DNA for the CDR3: TGTGCCACCAGGGCCCAGCGGGAGTACTCCTACGAGCAGTACTTC. This translates into CATRAQREYSYEQYF.

The V and J genes are TRBV30 and TRBJ2-4, with TRBD2 matching over 16 bases. Looked up from germline, CDR1 is GTSNPN and CDR2 is SVGIG (reference sequence). CDR3 length equals 15 residues. Losses at the gene ends were 4 bases for V and 5 bases for J; bases not matched to a gene: 2. CDR3 bases: TGTGCCTGGAAGGGGACTAGCGGGAGGGAAAACATTCAGTACTTC. It translates to CAWKGTSGRENIQYF.

This clonotype has at least ten counts. The V gene is TRBV11-3, the J gene TRBJ2-1, with TRBD2 identical over 9 bases. The length of the CDR3 is 13 residues. CDR1 and CDR2 (germline): SGHNT, YENEEA. Losses at the gene ends were 5 bases for V and 10 bases for J; bases not matched to a gene: 6. CDR3 in amino acids: CASSTGTSREQFF. The CDR3 DNA sequence: TGTGCCAGCAGCACAGGGACTAGCAGAGAGCAGTTCTTC.

The chain links TRBV5-1 to TRBJ1-2; possible D gene TRBD1, 5 bases. The CDR3 totals 14 residues. CDR1 and CDR2 (germline): SGHRS, YFSETQ. The V gene lost 0 bases and the J gene lost 8 bases, with 14 bases spanning the gap. The chain's CDR3 is CASSLESGLGGYTF. As DNA, the CDR3 is TGCGCCAGCAGCTTGGAATCAGGGCTAGGAGGCTACACCTTC.

This clonotype was seen repeatedly, ten times or more. The genes are TRBV25-1 and TRBJ2-7; tentative D call: TRBD2 (6 bases). The CDR3 consists of 13 residues. Germline CDR1 reads MGHDK; CDR2 reads SYGVNS. The V gene lost 6 bases and the J gene lost 3 bases, with 12 bases spanning the gap. This CDR3 reads CASSRDSHYEQYF. The CDR3 DNA follows: TGTGCCAGCAGCCGGGACTCTCACTACGAGCAGTACTTC.

This clonotype was seen only a few times. V is TRBV20-1 and J is TRBJ2-1; TRBD2 might be the D (5 bases). This CDR3 has 12 residues. Germline V CDR1 and CDR2: DFQATT, SNEGSKA (reference sequence). The germline V and J ends were trimmed by 6 bases and 7 bases, with 13 bases remaining between them. Here the CDR3 reads CSALSGGNEQFF. For the CDR3, the DNA is TGCAGTGCCCTAAGCGGCGGTAATGAGCAGTTCTTC.

This clonotype was seen repeatedly, ten times or more. The genes are TRBV7-3 and TRBJ2-2; TRBD2 aligns across 9 bases. Germline assignment: CDR1 SGHTA and CDR2 FQGTGA. The V gene end was trimmed by 5 bases and the J gene end by 6 bases; junction bases not matched to a gene: 1. The CDR3 is made up of 13 amino acids. The chain's CDR3 is CASSLAGPGELFF. The CDR3 nucleotides read TGTGCCAGCAGCCTAGCGGGACCCGGGGAGCTGTTTTTT. The full variable domain, with the rest looked up from reference TRBV7-3 and TRBJ2-2, is GAGVSQTPSNKVTEKGKYVELRCDPISGHTALYWYRQSLGQGPEFLIYFQGTGAADDSGLPNDRFFAVRPEGSVSTLKIQRTERGDSAVYLCASSLAGPGELFFGEGSRLTVL.

There are many counts of this clonotype. Written as DNA, the CDR3 is TGTGCCAGCAGTTGGGGGAATGAGCAGTTCTTC. This codes for CASSWGNEQFF. The chain has TRBV28 and TRBJ2-1; D may match TRBD1 or TRBD2 (5 bases each). The V and J ends lost 4 bases and 7 bases respectively, with 5 bases between them. This CDR3 spans 11 amino acids. The germline V gene has CDR1 MDHEN and CDR2 SYDVKM.

This clonotype was counted many times. The V call is TRBV6-1, the J call TRBJ2-1, with a possible D match to TRBD2 (5 bases). Germline-derived CDR1 and CDR2 are MNHNS and SASEGT. The CDR3 loop spans 13 amino acids. V lost 1 base and J lost 10, with 11 bases in between. The CDR3 loop is CASSEVATGEQFF. The CDR3 nucleotides are TGTGCCAGCAGTGAAGTGGCTACGGGAGAGCAGTTCTTC.

The chain carries TRBV11-1 and TRBJ2-1; D not resolved. The CDR3 extends over 12 amino acids. Germline V gives CDR1 SGHAT, CDR2 FQDESV (reference sequence). V gave up 5 bases and J gave up 0 bases, with 2 bases separating them. CDR3 nucleotides: TGTGCCAGCAGCGCCTCCTACAATGAGCAGTTCTTC. Translating gives CASSASYNEQFF.

The genes are TRBV20-1 and TRBJ2-7; tentatively, D is TRBD2 (6 bases). The V and J ends lost 4 bases and 4 bases respectively, with 14 bases between them. Germline V CDR1 and CDR2: DFQATT, SNEGSKA (reference sequence). This CDR3 has 13 residues. CDR3 region: CSANQGAGYEQYF. CDR3 nucleotide sequence: TGCAGTGCTAACCAGGGCGCGGGGTACGAGCAGTACTTC.

The chain links TRBV2 to TRBJ1-5; a weak D match, TRBD1 (6 bases). The CDR3 has 17 residues. With 4 bases removed from V and 6 bases from J, the gap between germline ends came to 22 bases. Germline V gives CDR1 SNHLY, CDR2 FYNNEI. In nucleotides, the CDR3 is TGTGCCAGCAGTGGACCCCAGCGGGGGGGCGGAGGTCAGCCCCAGCATTTT. As protein: CASSGPQRGGGGQPQHF.

The rearrangement uses TRBV20-1 and TRBJ1-5; possible D gene TRBD1, 6 bases. Germline values: CDR1 DFQATT, CDR2 SNEGSKA (reference sequence). The CDR3 runs 14 residues. V gave up 3 bases and J gave up 1 base, with 10 bases separating them. The CDR3 DNA follows: TGCAGTGCTAGGGCCGGGACAAGCAATCAGCCCCAGCATTTT. Encoded protein: CSARAGTSNQPQHF.

This clonotype was observed at least ten times. V and J are TRBV10-3 and TRBJ1-5, with no clear D. The CDR3 spans 13 residues. The germline V and J ends were trimmed by 10 bases and 4 bases, with 14 bases remaining between them. Germline V lookup: CDR1 ENHRY, CDR2 SYGVKD. CDR3 DNA sequence: TGTGCCACTCGTAGGGCGATTAATCAGCCCCAGCATTTT. This sequence encodes CATRRAINQPQHF.

In its sample, this clonotype was seen a few times. The chain combines TRBV7-2 with TRBJ2-3; D is perhaps TRBD1 or TRBD2 (5 bases each). The CDR3 length is 15 residues. Trimming removed 3 bases from V and 2 bases from J, with 12 bases in between. Germline CDR1 and CDR2: SGHTA and FQGNSA. The CDR3 region is CASSFAGTLTDTQYF. CDR3 bases: TGTGCCAGCAGCTTCGCCGGGACCCTCACAGATACGCAGTATTTT.

V usage is TRBV10-3 and J usage is TRBJ1-6; D remains ambiguous. V was clipped by 0 bases and J by 11 bases, with 11 bases between them. The CDR3 length is 14 residues. Looked up from germline, CDR1 is ENHRY and CDR2 is SYGVKD. The chain's CDR3 is CAISESISGAPLHF. The CDR3 DNA reads as TGTGCCATCAGTGAGTCGATCAGCGGGGCACCCCTCCACTTT.

This clonotype was recorded many times. The CDR3: CSARPGLAVHNEQFF. The CDR3 bases are TGCAGTGCTAGACCGGGACTAGCGGTTCACAATGAGCAGTTCTTC. The chain recombines TRBV20-1 with TRBJ2-1; 11 nucleotides line up with TRBD2. The CDR3 is 15 amino acids. CDR1 and CDR2 (germline): DFQATT, SNEGSKA (reference sequence). Germline trimming cut 2 bases from V and 5 bases from J; bases unmatched to any gene: 5.

This clonotype showed up many times. This chain joins TRBV20-1 and TRBJ2-5; D uncertain. The CDR3 sequence is 14 residues long. Germline CDR1 is DFQATT and CDR2 is SNEGSKA (reference sequence). With 5 bases removed from V and 7 bases from J, the gap between germline ends came to 20 bases. The CDR3 region has the DNA TGCAGTGCTCCAAAGCCCACCGAGCTCGCGACCCAGTACTTC. It encodes CSAPKPTELATQYF.